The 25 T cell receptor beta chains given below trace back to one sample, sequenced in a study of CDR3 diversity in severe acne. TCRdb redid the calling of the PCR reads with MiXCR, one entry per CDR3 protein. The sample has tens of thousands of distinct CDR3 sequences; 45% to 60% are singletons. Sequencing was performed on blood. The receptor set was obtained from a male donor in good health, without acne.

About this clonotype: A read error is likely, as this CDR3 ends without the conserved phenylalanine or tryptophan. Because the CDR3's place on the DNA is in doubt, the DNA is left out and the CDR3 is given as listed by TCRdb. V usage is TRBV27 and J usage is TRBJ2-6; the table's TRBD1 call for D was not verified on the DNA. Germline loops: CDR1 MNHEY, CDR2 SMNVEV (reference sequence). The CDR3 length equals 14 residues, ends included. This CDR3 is CASSGTVGANVLVL.

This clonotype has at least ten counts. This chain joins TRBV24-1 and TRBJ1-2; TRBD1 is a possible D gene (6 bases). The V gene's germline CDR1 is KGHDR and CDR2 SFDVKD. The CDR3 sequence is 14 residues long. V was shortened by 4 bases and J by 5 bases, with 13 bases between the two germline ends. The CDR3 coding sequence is TGTGCCACCAGTGAGGCCGGGACACAGTATGGCTACACCTTC. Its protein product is CATSEAGTQYGYTF.

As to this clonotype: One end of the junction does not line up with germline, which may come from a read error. The CDR3 protein is CSVVLAGLHEQDF. CDR3 sequence (DNA): TGCAGCGTGGTACTAGCGGGATTACACGAGCAGGACTTC. V gene TRBV29-1 combines with J gene TRBJ2-7; 10 bases are shared with TRBD2. The CDR3 runs to 13 residues. Looked up from germline, CDR1 is SQVTM and CDR2 is ANQGSEA.

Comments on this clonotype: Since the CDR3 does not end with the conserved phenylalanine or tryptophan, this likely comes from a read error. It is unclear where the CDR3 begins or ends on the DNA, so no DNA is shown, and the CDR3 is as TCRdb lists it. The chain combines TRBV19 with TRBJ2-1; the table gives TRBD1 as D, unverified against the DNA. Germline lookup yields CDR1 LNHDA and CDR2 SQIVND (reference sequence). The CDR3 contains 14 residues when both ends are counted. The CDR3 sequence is CASRPGRTYNEQLL.

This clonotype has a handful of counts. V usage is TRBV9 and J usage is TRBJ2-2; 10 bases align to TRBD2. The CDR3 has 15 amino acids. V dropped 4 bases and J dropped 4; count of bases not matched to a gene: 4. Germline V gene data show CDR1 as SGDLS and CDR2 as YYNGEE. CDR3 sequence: CASSLAGVVTGELFF. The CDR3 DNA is TGTGCCAGCAGCCTAGCGGGGGTGGTCACCGGGGAGCTGTTTTTT.

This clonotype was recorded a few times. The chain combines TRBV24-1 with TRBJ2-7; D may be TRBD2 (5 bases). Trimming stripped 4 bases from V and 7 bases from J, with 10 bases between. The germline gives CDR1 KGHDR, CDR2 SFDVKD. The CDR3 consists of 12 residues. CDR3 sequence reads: CATSDSTKEQYF. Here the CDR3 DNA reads TGTGCCACCAGTGACTCGACTAAGGAGCAGTACTTC.

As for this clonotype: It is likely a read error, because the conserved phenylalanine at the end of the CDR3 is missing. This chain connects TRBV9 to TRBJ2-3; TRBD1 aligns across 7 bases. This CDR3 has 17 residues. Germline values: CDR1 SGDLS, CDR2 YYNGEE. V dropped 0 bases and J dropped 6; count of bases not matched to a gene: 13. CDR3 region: CASSVDDRESSTDTQYS. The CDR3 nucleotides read TGTGCCAGCAGCGTAGACGACAGGGAGTCGTCGACGGATACGCAGTATTCT.

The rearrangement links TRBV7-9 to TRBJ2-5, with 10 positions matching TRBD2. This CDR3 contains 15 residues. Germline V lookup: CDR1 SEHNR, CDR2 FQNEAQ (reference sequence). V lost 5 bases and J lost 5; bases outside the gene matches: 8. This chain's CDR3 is CASSPASGRGETQYF. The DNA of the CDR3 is TGTGCCAGCAGCCCCGCCAGCGGGAGGGGCGAGACCCAGTACTTC.

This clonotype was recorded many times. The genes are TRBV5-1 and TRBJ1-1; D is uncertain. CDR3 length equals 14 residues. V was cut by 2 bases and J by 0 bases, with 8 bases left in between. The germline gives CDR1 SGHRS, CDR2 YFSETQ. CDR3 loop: CASSFGELNTEAFF. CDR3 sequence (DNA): TGCGCCAGCAGCTTCGGGGAGTTGAACACTGAAGCTTTCTTT. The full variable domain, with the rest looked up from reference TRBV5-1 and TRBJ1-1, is KAGVTQTPRYLIKTRGQQVTLSCSPISGHRSVSWYQQTPGQGLQFLFEYFSETQRNKGNFPGRFSGRQFSNSRSEMNVSTLELGDSALYLCASSFGELNTEAFFGQGTRLTVV.

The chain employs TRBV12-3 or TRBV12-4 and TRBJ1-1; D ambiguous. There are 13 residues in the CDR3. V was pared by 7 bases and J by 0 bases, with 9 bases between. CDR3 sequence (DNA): TGTGCCAGCACCTACGACCTGAACACTGAAGCTTTCTTT. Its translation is CASTYDLNTEAFF.

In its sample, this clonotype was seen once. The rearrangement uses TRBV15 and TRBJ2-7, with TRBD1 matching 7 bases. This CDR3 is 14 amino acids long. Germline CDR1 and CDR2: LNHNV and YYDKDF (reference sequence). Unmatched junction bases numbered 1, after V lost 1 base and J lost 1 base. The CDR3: CATSRAGQSYEQYF. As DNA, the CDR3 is TGTGCCACCAGCAGAGCGGGACAGTCCTACGAGCAGTACTTC.

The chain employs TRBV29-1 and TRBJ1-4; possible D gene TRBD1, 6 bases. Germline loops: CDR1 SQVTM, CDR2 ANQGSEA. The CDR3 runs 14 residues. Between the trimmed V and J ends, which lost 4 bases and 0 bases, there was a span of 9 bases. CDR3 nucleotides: TGCAGCGTTGGGGGACACACAACTAATGAAAAACTGTTTTTT. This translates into CSVGGHTTNEKLFF.

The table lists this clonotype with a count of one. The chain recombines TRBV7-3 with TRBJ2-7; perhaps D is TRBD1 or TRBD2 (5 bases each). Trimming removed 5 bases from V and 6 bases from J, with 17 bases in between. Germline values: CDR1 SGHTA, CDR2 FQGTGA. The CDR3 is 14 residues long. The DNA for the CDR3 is TGTGCCAGCAGCCCCCCGGACTCCACAGGCGAGCAGTACTTC. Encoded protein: CASSPPDSTGEQYF.

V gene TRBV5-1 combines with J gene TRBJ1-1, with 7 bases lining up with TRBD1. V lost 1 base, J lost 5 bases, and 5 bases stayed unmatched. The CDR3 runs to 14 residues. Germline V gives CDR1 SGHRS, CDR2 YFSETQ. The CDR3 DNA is TGCGCCAGCAGCTTGACAGGGGCGGAGACTGAAGCTTTCTTT. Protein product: CASSLTGAETEAFF.

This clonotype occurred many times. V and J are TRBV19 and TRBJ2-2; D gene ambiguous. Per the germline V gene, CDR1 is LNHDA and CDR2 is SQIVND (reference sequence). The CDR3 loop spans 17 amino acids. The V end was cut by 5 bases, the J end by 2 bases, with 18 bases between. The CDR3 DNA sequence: TGTGCCAGTAGTCCCCTGATGGGGTCGGGCAACACCGGGGAGCTGTTTTTT. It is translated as CASSPLMGSGNTGELFF.

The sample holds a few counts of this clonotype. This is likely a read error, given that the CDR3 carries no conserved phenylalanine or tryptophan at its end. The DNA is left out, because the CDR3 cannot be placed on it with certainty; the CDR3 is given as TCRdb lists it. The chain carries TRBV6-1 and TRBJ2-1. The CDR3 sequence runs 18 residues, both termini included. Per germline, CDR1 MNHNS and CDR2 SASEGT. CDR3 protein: CASSDTDAPTCAPTMSSC.

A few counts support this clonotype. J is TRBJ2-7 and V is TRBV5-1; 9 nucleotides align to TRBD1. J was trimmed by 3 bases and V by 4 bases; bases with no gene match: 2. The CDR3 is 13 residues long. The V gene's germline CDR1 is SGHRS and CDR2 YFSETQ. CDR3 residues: CASSGTGIYEQYF. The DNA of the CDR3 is TGCGCCAGCAGCGGGACAGGGATCTACGAGCAGTACTTC. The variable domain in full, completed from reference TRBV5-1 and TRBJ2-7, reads KAGVTQTPRYLIKTRGQQVTLSCSPISGHRSVSWYQQTPGQGLQFLFEYFSETQRNKGNFPGRFSGRQFSNSRSEMNVSTLELGDSALYLCASSGTGIYEQYFGPGTRLTVT.

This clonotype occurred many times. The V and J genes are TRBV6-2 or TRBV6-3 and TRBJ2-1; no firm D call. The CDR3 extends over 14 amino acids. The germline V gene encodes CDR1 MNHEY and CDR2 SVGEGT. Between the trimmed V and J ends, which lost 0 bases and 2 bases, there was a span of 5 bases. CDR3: CASSYSIPYNEQFF. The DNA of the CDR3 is TGTGCCAGCAGTTACTCGATACCCTACAATGAGCAGTTCTTC.

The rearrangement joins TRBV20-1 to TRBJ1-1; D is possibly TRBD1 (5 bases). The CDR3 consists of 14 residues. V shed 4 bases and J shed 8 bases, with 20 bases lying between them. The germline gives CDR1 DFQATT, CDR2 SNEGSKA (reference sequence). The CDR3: CSANAASGGKEAFF. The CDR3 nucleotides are TGCAGTGCTAACGCGGCCAGTGGGGGAAAAGAAGCTTTCTTT.

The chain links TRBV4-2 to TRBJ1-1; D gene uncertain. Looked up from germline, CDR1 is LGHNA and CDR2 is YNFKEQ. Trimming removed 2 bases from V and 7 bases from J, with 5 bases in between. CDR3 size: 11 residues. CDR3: CASSQRREAFF. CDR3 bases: TGTGCCAGCAGCCAACGACGTGAAGCTTTCTTT.

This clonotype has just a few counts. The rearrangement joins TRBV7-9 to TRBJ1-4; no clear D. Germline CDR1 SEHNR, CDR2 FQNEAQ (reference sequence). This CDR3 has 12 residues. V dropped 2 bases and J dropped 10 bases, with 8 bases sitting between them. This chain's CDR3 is CASSLIERKLFF. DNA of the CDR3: TGTGCCAGCAGCTTAATTGAGCGAAAACTGTTTTTT. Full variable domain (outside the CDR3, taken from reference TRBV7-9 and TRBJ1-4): DTGVSQNPRHKITKRGQNVTFRCDPISEHNRLYWYRQTLGQGPEFLTYFQNEAQLEKSRLLSDRFSAERPKGSFSTLEIQRTEQGDSAMYLCASSLIERKLFFGSGTQLSVL.

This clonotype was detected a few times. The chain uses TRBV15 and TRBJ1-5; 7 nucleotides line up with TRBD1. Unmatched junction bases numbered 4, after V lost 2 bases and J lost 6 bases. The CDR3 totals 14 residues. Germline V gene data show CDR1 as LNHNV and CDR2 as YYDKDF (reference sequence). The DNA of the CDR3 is TGTGCCACCAGCAGACAGGGGGGTGGTCAGCCCCAGCATTTT. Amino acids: CATSRQGGGQPQHF.

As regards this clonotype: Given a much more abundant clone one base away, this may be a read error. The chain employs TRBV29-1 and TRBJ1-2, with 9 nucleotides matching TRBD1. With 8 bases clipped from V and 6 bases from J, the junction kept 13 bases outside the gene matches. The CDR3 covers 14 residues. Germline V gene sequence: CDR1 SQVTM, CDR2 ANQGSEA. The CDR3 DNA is TGCAGCATCGCCAACCGGGACAGGGAACATGGCTACACCTTC. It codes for CSIANRDREHGYTF.

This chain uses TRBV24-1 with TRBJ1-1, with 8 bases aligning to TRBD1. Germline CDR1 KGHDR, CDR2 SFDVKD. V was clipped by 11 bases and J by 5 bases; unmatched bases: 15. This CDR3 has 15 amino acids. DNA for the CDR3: TGTGCCAGCAGCGGACAGGGCGGTGGAGGGACTGAAGCTTTCTTT. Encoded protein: CASSGQGGGGTEAFF.

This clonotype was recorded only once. CDR3 coding DNA: TGTGCCAGCAGCCTCTGGCAGGGGCTAGAAGCTTTCTTT. This encodes CASSLWQGLEAFF. The chain links TRBV11-2 to TRBJ1-1; tentatively, D is TRBD1 (6 bases). Germline CDR1 SGHAT, CDR2 FQNNGV. The CDR3 length is 13 residues. V was clipped by 5 bases and J by 8 bases, with 15 bases between them.